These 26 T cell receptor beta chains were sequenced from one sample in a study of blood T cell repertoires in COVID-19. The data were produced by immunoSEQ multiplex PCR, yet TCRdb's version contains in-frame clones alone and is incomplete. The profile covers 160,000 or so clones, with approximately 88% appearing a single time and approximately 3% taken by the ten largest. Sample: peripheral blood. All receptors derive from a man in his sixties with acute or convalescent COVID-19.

The CDR3 loop is CASSPLLRTGGGEQYF. CDR3 DNA: TGTGCCAGCTCACCACTTCTAAGGACAGGGGGCGGCGAGCAGTACTTC. This chain joins TRBV18 and TRBJ2-7, with 11 nucleotides matching TRBD1. V was pared by 1 base and J by 6 bases, with 8 bases of the junction left unmatched. The CDR3 totals 16 residues. Germline loops: CDR1 KGHSH, CDR2 LQKENI. Complete variable domain (other parts from reference TRBV18 and TRBJ2-7): NAGVMQNPRHLVRRRGQEARLRCSPMKGHSHVYWYRQLPEEGLKFMVYLQKENIIDESGMPKERFSAEFPKEGPSILRIQQVVRGDSAAYFCASSPLLRTGGGEQYFGPGTRLTVT.

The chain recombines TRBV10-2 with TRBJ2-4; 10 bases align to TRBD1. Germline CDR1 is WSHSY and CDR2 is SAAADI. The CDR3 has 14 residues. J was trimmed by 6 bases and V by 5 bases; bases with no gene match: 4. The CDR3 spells CASSIRTGGNIQYF. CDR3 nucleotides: TGCGCCAGCAGTATAAGGACAGGGGGAAACATTCAGTACTTC.

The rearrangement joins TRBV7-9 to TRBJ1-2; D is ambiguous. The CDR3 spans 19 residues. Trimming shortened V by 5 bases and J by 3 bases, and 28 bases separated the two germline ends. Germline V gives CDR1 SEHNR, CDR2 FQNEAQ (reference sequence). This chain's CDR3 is CASSRYRGNTGRQYYGYTF. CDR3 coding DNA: TGTGCCAGCAGCCGATATCGGGGTAATACGGGTCGGCAATACTATGGCTACACCTTC.

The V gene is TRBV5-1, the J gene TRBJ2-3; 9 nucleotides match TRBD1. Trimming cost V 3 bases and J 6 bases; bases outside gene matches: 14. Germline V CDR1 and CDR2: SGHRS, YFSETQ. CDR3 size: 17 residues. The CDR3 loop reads CASSYYGTGSGVDTQYF. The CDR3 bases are TGCGCCAGCAGCTATTACGGGACAGGGAGTGGTGTGGATACGCAGTATTTT. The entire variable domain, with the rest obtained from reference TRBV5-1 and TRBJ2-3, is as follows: KAGVTQTPRYLIKTRGQQVTLSCSPISGHRSVSWYQQTPGQGLQFLFEYFSETQRNKGNFPGRFSGRQFSNSRSEMNVSTLELGDSALYLCASSYYGTGSGVDTQYFGPGTRLTVL.

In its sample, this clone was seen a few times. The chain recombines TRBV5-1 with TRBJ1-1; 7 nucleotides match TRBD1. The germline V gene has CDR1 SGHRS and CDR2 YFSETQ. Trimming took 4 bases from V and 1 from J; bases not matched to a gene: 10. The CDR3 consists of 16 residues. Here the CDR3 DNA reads TGCGCCAGCAGCCCAAGGACAGGCGCGGCGAACACTGAAGCTTTCTTT. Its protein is CASSPRTGAANTEAFF. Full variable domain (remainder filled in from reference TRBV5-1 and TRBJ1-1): KAGVTQTPRYLIKTRGQQVTLSCSPISGHRSVSWYQQTPGQGLQFLFEYFSETQRNKGNFPGRFSGRQFSNSRSEMNVSTLELGDSALYLCASSPRTGAANTEAFFGQGTRLTVV.

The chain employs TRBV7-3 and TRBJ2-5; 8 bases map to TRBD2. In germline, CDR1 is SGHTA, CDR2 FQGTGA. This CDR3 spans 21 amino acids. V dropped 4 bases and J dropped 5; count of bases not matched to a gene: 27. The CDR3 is CASSCNPPSDTSGPVLETQYF. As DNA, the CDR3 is TGTGCCAGCAGCTGTAATCCCCCGTCGGATACTAGCGGTCCGGTGCTGGAGACCCAGTACTTC.

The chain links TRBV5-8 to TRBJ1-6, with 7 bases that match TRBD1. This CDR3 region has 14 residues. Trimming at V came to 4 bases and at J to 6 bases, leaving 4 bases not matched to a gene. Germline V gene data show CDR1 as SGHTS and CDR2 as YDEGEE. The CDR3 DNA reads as TGTGCCAGCAGCCTGGGACAGATTAATTCACCCCTCCACTTT. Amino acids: CASSLGQINSPLHF.

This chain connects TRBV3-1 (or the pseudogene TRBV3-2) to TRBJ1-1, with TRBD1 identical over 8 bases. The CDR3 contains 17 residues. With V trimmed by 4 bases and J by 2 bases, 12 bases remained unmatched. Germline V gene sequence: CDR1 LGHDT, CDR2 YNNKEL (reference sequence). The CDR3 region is CASSRTAGGSSNTEAFF. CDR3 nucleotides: TGTGCCAGCAGCCGTACGGCAGGGGGCTCCAGCAACACTGAAGCTTTCTTT.

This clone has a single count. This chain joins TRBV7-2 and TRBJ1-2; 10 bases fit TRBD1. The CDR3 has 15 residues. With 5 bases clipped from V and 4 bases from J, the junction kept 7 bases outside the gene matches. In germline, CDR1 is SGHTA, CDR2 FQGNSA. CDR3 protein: CASSLATGGVYGYTF. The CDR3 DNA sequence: TGTGCCAGCAGCCTCGCGACAGGGGGCGTCTATGGCTACACCTTC.

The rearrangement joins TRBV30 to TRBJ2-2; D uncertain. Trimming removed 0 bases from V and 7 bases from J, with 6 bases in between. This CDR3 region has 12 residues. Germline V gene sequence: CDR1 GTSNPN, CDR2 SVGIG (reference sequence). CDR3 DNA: TGTGCCTGGAGTGTAGGAGACGGGGAGCTGTTTTTT. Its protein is CAWSVGDGELFF.

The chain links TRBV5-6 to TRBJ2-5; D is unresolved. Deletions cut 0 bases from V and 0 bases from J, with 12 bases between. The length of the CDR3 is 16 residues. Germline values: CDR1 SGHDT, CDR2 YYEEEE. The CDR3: CASSLVQAKYQETQYF. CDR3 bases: TGTGCCAGCAGCTTGGTCCAGGCCAAGTACCAAGAGACCCAGTACTTC.

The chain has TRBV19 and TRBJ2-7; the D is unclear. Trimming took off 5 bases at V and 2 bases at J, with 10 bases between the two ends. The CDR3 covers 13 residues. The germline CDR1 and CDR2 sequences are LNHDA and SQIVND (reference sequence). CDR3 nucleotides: TGTGCCAGTAGTGTCGACATAGCCTACGAGCAGTACTTC. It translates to CASSVDIAYEQYF.

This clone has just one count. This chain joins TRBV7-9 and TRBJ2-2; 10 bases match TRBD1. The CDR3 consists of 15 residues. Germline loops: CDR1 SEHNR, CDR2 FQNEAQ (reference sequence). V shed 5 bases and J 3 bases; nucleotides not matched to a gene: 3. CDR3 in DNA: TGTGCCAGCAGCCTGGGGACAGGGGACACCGGGGAGCTGTTTTTT. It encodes CASSLGTGDTGELFF.

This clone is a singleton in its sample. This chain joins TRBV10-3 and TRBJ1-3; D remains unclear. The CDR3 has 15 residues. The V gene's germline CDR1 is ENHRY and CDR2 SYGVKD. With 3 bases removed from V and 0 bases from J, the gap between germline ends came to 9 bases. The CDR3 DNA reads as TGTGCCATCAGTGATTTGGCCAACTCTGGAAACACCATATATTTT. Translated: CAISDLANSGNTIYF.

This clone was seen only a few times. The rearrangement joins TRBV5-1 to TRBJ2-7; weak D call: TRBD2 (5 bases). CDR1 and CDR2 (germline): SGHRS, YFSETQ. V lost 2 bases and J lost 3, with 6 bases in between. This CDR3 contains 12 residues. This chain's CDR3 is CASSFAGYEQYF. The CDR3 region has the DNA TGCGCCAGCAGCTTTGCGGGCTACGAGCAGTACTTC.

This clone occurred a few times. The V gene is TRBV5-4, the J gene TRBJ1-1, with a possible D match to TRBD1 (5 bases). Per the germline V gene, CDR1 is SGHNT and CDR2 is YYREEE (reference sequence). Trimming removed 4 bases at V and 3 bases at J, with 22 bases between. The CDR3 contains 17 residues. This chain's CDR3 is CASSQAGGGTAYTEAFF. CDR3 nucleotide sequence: TGTGCCAGCAGCCAAGCGGGTGGCGGGACGGCTTACACTGAAGCTTTCTTT.

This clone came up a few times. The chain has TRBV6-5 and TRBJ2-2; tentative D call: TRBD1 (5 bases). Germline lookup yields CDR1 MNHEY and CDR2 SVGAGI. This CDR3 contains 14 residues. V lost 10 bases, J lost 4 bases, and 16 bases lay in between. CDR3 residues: CATHSDTSTGELFF. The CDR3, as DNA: TGTGCCACCCACTCGGACACCTCCACCGGGGAGCTGTTTTTT.

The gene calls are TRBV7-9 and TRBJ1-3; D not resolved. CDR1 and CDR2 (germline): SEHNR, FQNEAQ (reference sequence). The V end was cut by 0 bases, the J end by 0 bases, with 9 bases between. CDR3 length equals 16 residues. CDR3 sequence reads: CASSLARWSSGNTIYF. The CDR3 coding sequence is TGTGCCAGCAGCTTAGCTCGCTGGAGCTCTGGAAACACCATATATTTT. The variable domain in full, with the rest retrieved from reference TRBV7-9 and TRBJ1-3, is DTGVSQNPRHKITKRGQNVTFRCDPISEHNRLYWYRQTLGQGPEFLTYFQNEAQLEKSRLLSDRFSAERPKGSFSTLEIQRTEQGDSAMYLCASSLARWSSGNTIYFGEGSWLTVV.

In DNA form, the CDR3 reads TGTGCCAGCAGTCCCAGGGGGCGCCGGGGCCTCTCCTACGAGCAGTACTTC. Translation: CASSPRGRRGLSYEQYF. J is TRBJ2-7 and V is TRBV5-6; 8 bases match TRBD1. The CDR3 runs to 17 residues. V lost 5 bases and J lost 0; bases outside the gene matches: 13. Germline V gives CDR1 SGHDT, CDR2 YYEEEE.

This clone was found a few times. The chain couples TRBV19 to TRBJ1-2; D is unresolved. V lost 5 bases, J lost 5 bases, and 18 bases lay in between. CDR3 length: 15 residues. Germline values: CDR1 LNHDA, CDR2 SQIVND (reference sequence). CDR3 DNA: TGTGCCAGTAGTGCAACCGCGGGCAAGAGATATGGCTACACCTTC. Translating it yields CASSATAGKRYGYTF.

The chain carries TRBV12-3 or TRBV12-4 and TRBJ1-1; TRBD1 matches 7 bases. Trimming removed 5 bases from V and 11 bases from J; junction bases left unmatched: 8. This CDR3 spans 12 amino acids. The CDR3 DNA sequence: TGTGCCAGCAGTCGTTCAGGGACAGACGCTTTCTTT. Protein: CASSRSGTDAFF.

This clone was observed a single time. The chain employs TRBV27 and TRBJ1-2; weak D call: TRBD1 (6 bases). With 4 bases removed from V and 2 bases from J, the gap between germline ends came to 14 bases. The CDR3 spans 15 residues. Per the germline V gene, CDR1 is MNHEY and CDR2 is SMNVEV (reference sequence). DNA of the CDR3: TGTGCCAGCAGTTCCCTTGGTACAGGGAACTATGGCTACACCTTC. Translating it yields CASSSLGTGNYGYTF.

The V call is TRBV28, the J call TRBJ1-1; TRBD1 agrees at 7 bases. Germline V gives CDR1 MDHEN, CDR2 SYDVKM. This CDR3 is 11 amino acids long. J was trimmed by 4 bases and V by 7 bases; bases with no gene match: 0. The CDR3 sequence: CASTGGTEAFF. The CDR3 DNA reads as TGTGCCAGCACAGGGGGCACTGAAGCTTTCTTT.

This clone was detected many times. The CDR3 nucleotides are TGTGCCAGCAGTTCTTTAGAGCCCACGACCCTCCACTTT. This gives the protein CASSSLEPTTLHF. This chain joins TRBV27 and TRBJ1-6; the D is unclear. CDR3 length equals 13 residues. CDR1 is MNHEY, CDR2 SMNVEV, per germline (reference sequence). Deletions cut 4 bases from V and 14 bases from J, with 15 bases between.

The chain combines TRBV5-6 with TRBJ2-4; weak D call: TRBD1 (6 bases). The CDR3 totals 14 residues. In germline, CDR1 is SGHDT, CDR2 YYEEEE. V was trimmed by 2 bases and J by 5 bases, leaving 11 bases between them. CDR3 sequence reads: CASSLGQNQNIQYF. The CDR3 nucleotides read TGTGCCAGCAGCTTAGGACAGAATCAAAACATTCAGTACTTC.

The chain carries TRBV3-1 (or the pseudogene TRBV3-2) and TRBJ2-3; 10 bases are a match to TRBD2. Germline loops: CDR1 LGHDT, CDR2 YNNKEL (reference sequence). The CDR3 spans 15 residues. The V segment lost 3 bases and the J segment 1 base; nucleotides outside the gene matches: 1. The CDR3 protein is CASSQGTSGTDTQYF. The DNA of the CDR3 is TGTGCCAGCAGCCAGGGGACTAGCGGCACAGATACGCAGTATTTT.